The clone carrying this TCR beta chain has at least ten counts. Its matching antigen is unknown. Trimming cost V 1 base and J 5 bases; bases outside gene matches: 6. The CDR3 contains 16 residues. Germline CDR1 is SGHRS and CDR2 is YFSETQ. This specimen comes from a study of T cells after yellow fever vaccination. Background on the study: Low-cell-number fractions were prepared with SMART-Seq v4 Ultra Low Input. Study-wide results and caveats: A large majority of primary-vaccination clones showed up again after the booster (roughly 96% CD4, around 90% CD8). Clonotypes found in both CD4 and CD8 compartments made up a small share. Within FACS-sorted repertoires, abundant clonotypes contaminating from the bulk population could be present.

In TCRdb, the 5' RACE reads were re-called with MiXCR into one record per CDR3 protein. The sample carries 170,000 or so distinct CDR3 sequences, about 6.2% recorded once. Source: CD4+ T cells sorted from PBMCs, taken on the day of the first yellow fever vaccination. This sequence was found in a man aged 18 to 35 who received the YFV17D yellow fever vaccine. The genes are TRBV5-1 and TRBJ2-1, with 10 bases lining up with TRBD2. This chain's CDR3 is CASSLTPSGGDNEQFF. CDR3 nucleotide sequence: TGCGCCAGCAGCTTGACCCCCAGCGGGGGGGACAATGAGCAGTTCTTC.